The 5 T cell receptor beta chains below all came from one sample that was sequenced in a study of beta chain features in type 1 diabetes. The whole isolated RNA underwent reverse transcription, so sequencing captured expressed TCRB transcripts. Generated by immunoSEQ multiplex PCR, the TCRdb table keeps only in-frame clones and is missing some. The sample holds hundreds of thousands of clones, about 14% seen once. The sample taken for sequencing was naive CD4+ T cells from blood. The receptors originated from a man under 40 in good health.

The chain uses TRBV18 and TRBJ2-1; possibly TRBD1 for D (5 bases). V was cut by 3 bases and J by 9 bases, with 15 bases left in between. The CDR3 is 14 amino acids. CDR1 and CDR2 from the germline V gene are KGHSH and LQKENI. CDR3 DNA: TGTGCCAGCTCACCGGGGCCAATCCACGGTGAGCAGTTCTTC. It translates to CASSPGPIHGEQFF.

In its sample, this clone was seen a few times. The chain joins TRBV7-6 to TRBJ2-1; a possible D gene is TRBD1 (7 bases). The CDR3 length is 16 residues. Germline values: CDR1 SGHVS, CDR2 FNYEAQ. V was cut by 5 bases and J by 3 bases, with 17 bases left in between. The CDR3 coding sequence is TGTGCCAGCAGCGTTAGGGCAGGGGGGTTCTACAATGAGCAGTTCTTC. It codes for CASSVRAGGFYNEQFF.

The rearrangement joins TRBV30 to TRBJ2-3; D unclear. Trimming cost V 0 bases and J 0 bases, with 7 bases left between them. Germline-derived CDR1 and CDR2 are GTSNPN and SVGIG (reference sequence). The CDR3 totals 14 residues. The CDR3 spells CAWSVTTSTDTQYF. In nucleotides, the CDR3 is TGTGCCTGGAGTGTAACTACCAGCACAGATACGCAGTATTTT. Full variable domain (outside the CDR3, taken from reference TRBV30 and TRBJ2-3): SQTIHQWPATLVQPVGSPLSLECTVEGTSNPNLYWYRQAAGRGLQLLFYSVGIGQISSEVPQNLSASRPQDRQFILSSKKLLLSDSGFYLCAWSVTTSTDTQYFGPGTRLTVL.

This clone was seen only a few times. The chain is built from TRBV5-1 and TRBJ2-3; D is unclear. The length of the CDR3 is 11 residues. Trimming pared 4 bases from V and 2 bases from J, leaving 2 bases between. Germline V CDR1 and CDR2: SGHRS, YFSETQ. CDR3 sequence: CASSDTDTQYF. The CDR3 DNA follows: TGCGCCAGCAGCGACACAGATACGCAGTATTTT.

The gene calls are TRBV30 and TRBJ2-1; D possibly corresponds to TRBD2 (6 bases). CDR1 and CDR2 from the germline V gene are GTSNPN and SVGIG (reference sequence). Between the trimmed V and J ends, which lost 3 bases and 8 bases, there was a span of 17 bases. This CDR3 comprises 14 residues. The CDR3 here is CAWRSFREKYEQFF. In nucleotides, the CDR3 is TGTGCCTGGAGATCTTTCCGGGAGAAATATGAGCAGTTCTTC.